The next 3 T cell receptor beta chains were all read from a single sample in a study of shared clonotypes between healthy human individuals. Sequencing used immunoSEQ multiplex PCR; TCRdb keeps in-frame clones, though not all of them. The table records millions of clones, approximately 94% of them present only once. Terminally differentiated effector memory CD45RA+ cells were left out of the naive CD8 fraction, which was CD45RO-negative and positively selected for CCR7. Specimen: naive CD8+ T cells from PBMCs. These TCRs come from a man aged 18 to 35 in good health. Some clones in this sample may be carry-over from other donors' samples.

The J gene is TRBJ2-7, the V gene TRBV7-2; tentatively, D is TRBD2 (6 bases). CDR1 SGHTA and CDR2 FQGNSA come from the germline V gene. The CDR3 runs to 14 residues. The germline V and J ends were trimmed by 7 bases and 6 bases, with 19 bases remaining between them. The DNA for the CDR3 is TGTGCCAGCACCGTGGGGGGATCCTGGAGCGAGCAGTACTTC. Its translation is CASTVGGSWSEQYF.

The chain is built from TRBV6-4 and TRBJ2-3; the match to TRBD2 covers 10 bases. Trimming took 5 bases from V and 2 from J; bases not matched to a gene: 4. Germline V gives CDR1 MRHNA, CDR2 SNTAGT. CDR3 length: 15 residues. The CDR3 DNA is TGTGCCAGCAGTCGAAGCGGGAGGGACACAGATACGCAGTATTTT. It encodes CASSRSGRDTDTQYF.

This CDR3 is CATSRDRGHPEAYEQYF. The DNA for the CDR3 is TGTGCCACCAGCAGAGATCGCGGACACCCGGAGGCTTACGAGCAGTACTTC. This chain links TRBV15 with TRBJ2-7, with D perhaps being TRBD1 or TRBD2 (5 bases each). This CDR3 is built from 17 residues. Per the germline V gene, CDR1 is LNHNV and CDR2 is YYDKDF (reference sequence). V was clipped by 0 bases and J by 4 bases, with 19 bases between them.